Reported below is one TCR beta chain. This sample was included in a study of blood T cell repertoires in COVID-19. Background on the study: Whether acute or convalescent, the COVID-19 samples came from the United States, Italy and Spain. PBMCs, B-cell-depleted T cells, or T cells provided the cDNA or gDNA that made up the material.

CDR1 GTSNPN and CDR2 SVGIG come from the germline V gene (reference sequence). This CDR3 is 13 amino acids long. V gave up 4 bases and J gave up 4 bases, with 13 bases separating them. Here immunoSEQ multiplex PCR was the method, and the copy in TCRdb shows in-frame clones only, minus some. The sample lists tens of thousands of clones; approximately 82% were seen once. This sequence joins TRBV30 and TRBJ2-5; perhaps TRBD1 as D (5 bases). The sequencing sample was made of peripheral blood. The clonotype comes from a woman between 45 and 60 years old with acute or convalescent COVID-19. CDR3 nucleotides: TGTGCCTGGAAAACAGGCCCTATAGAGACCCAGTACTTC. Protein sequence: CAWKTGPIETQYF.